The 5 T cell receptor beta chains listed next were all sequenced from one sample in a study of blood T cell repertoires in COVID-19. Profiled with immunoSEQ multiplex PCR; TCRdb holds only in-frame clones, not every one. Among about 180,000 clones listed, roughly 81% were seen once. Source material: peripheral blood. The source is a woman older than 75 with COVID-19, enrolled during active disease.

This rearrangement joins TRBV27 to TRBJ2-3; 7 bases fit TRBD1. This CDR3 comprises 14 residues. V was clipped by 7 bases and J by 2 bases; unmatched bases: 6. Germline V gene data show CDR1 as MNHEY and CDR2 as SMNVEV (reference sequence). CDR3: CASKLQGPTDTQYF. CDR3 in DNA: TGTGCCAGCAAACTACAGGGGCCCACAGATACGCAGTATTTT.

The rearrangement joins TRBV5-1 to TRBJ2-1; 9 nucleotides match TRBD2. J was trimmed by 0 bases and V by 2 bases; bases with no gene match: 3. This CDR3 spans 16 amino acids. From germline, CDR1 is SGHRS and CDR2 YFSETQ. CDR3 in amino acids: CASSLLSGSSYNEQFF. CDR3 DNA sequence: TGCGCCAGCAGCTTACTTAGCGGGAGCTCCTACAATGAGCAGTTCTTC.

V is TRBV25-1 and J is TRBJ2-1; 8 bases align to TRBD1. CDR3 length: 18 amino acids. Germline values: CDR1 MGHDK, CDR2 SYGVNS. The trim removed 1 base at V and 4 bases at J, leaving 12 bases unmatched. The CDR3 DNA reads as TGTGCCAGCAGTGAATGGGTTGGGTTAACAGGGGGATACAATGAGCAGTTCTTC. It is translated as CASSEWVGLTGGYNEQFF.

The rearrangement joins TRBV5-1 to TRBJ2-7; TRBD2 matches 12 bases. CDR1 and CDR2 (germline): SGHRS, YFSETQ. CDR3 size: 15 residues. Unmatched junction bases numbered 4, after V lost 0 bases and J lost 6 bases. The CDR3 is CASSLASGRAGEQYF. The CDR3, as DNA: TGCGCCAGCAGCTTGGCTAGCGGGAGGGCCGGCGAGCAGTACTTC.

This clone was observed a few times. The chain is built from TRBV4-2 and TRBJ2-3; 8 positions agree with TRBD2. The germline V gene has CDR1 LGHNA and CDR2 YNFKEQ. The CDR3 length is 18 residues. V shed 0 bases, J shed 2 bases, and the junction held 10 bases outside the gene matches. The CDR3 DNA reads TGTGCCAGCAGCCAAGATCTAAGGCTAGCGGGTTTCACAGATACGCAGTATTTT. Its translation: CASSQDLRLAGFTDTQYF.